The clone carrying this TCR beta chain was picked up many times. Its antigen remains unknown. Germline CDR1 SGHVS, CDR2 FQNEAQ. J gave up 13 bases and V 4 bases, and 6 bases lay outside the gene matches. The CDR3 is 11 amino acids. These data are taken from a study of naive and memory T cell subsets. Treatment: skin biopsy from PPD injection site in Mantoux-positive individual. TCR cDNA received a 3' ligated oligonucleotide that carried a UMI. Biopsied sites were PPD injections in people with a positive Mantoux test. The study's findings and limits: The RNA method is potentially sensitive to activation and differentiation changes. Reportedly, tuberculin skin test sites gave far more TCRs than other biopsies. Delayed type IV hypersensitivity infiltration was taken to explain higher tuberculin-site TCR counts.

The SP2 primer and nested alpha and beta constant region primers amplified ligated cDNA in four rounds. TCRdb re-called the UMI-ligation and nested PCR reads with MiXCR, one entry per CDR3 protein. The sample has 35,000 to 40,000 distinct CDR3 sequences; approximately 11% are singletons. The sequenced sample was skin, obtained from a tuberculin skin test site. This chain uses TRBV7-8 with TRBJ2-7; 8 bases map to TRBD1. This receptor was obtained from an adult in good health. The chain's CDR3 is CASSYGQGRYF. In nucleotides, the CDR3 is TGTGCCAGCAGCTACGGACAGGGAAGATACTTC.